The next 15 T cell receptor beta chains were all read from a single sample in a study of beta chain features in type 1 diabetes. TCRB transcripts that were expressed got sequenced, as all of the isolated RNA had been reverse transcribed. Libraries were prepared by immunoSEQ multiplex PCR; TCRdb keeps only in-frame clonotypes and omits some of them. Of some 250,000 clones detected, less than 35% appear once; the ten largest clones hold 3.5% to 4.5%. Material for sequencing was central memory CD4+ T cells from blood. These receptors were obtained from a young man in good health.

The V and J genes are TRBV6-5 and TRBJ1-1; D uncertain. Per germline, CDR1 MNHEY and CDR2 SVGAGI. V shed 5 bases and J shed 3 bases, with 10 bases lying between them. This CDR3 comprises 13 residues. CDR3 protein: CASSLRGYTEAFF. The CDR3 region has the DNA TGTGCCAGCAGTCTTCGAGGGTACACTGAAGCTTTCTTT.

This chain joins TRBV9 and TRBJ2-7, with 9 positions matching TRBD1. The germline V gene encodes CDR1 SGDLS and CDR2 YYNGEE. J lost 2 bases, V lost 4 bases, and 4 bases had no gene match. The length of the CDR3 is 14 residues. CDR3: CASSPRTGAYEQYF. CDR3 in DNA: TGTGCCAGCAGCCCCAGGACAGGGGCCTACGAGCAGTACTTC.

This clone was seen a handful of times. The chain carries TRBV6-1 and TRBJ2-7, with D uncertain. V was trimmed by 10 bases and J by 3 bases, leaving 13 bases between them. The length of the CDR3 is 12 residues. Germline V gives CDR1 MNHNS, CDR2 SASEGT. CDR3 coding DNA: TGTGCCACCACCCTGCTGCTCTACGAGCAGTACTTC. This gives the protein CATTLLLYEQYF.

The V gene is TRBV6-5, the J gene TRBJ1-1, with a possible D match to TRBD1 (5 bases). The V and J ends lost 2 bases and 2 bases respectively, with 12 bases between them. This CDR3 is 15 amino acids long. Germline V gene sequence: CDR1 MNHEY, CDR2 SVGAGI. The CDR3 here is CASSYGGGGNTEAFF. DNA of the CDR3: TGTGCCAGCAGTTACGGTGGTGGGGGTAACACTGAAGCTTTCTTT.

The V and J genes are TRBV7-8 and TRBJ1-5; unclear D gene. CDR3 length: 14 amino acids. From germline, CDR1 is SGHVS and CDR2 FQNEAQ. V was shortened by 5 bases and J by 4 bases, with 12 bases between the two germline ends. CDR3 protein: CASSAAVGNQPQHF. For the CDR3, the DNA is TGTGCCAGCAGCGCGGCCGTGGGGAATCAGCCCCAGCATTTT.

The chain couples TRBV7-9 to TRBJ1-2; D unclear. Germline lookup yields CDR1 SEHNR and CDR2 FQNEAQ (reference sequence). The CDR3 covers 14 residues. V was shortened by 1 base and J by 4 bases, with 10 bases between the two germline ends. The CDR3 reads CASSLGGSTYGYTF. The CDR3 nucleotides are TGTGCCAGCAGCTTAGGAGGCTCAACCTATGGCTACACCTTC.

This chain uses TRBV6-5 with TRBJ1-4; 8 bases match TRBD1. V lost 0 bases, J lost 6 bases, and 3 bases stayed unmatched. This CDR3 region has 15 residues. Looked up from germline, CDR1 is MNHEY and CDR2 is SVGAGI. The CDR3 protein is CASSYSGQGYEKLFF. The CDR3 coding sequence is TGTGCCAGCAGTTACTCCGGACAGGGTTATGAAAAACTGTTTTTT.

At least ten counts were recorded for this clone. The same CDR3 also results from other DNA sequences found in this sample. The chain recombines TRBV30 with TRBJ2-7; D is unclear. Trimming left V 2 bases short and J 3 bases short, with 8 bases between. This CDR3 comprises 12 residues. In germline, CDR1 is GTSNPN, CDR2 SVGIG (reference sequence). CDR3 DNA sequence: TGTGCCTGGAGTATTGGCGGCTACGAGCAGTACTTC. Translation: CAWSIGGYEQYF.

The table lists this clone with a few counts. J is TRBJ2-2 and V is TRBV5-1, with 10 bases that match TRBD2. The CDR3 is 16 amino acids. Germline V gene data show CDR1 as SGHRS and CDR2 as YFSETQ. The V and J ends lost 4 bases and 5 bases, in that order; junction bases with no gene match: 8. CDR3 sequence: CASSTRLAGKTGELFF. Here the CDR3 DNA reads TGCGCCAGCAGCACCAGACTAGCGGGTAAAACCGGGGAGCTGTTTTTT. The complete variable domain, with remaining parts taken from reference TRBV5-1 and TRBJ2-2, reads KAGVTQTPRYLIKTRGQQVTLSCSPISGHRSVSWYQQTPGQGLQFLFEYFSETQRNKGNFPGRFSGRQFSNSRSEMNVSTLELGDSALYLCASSTRLAGKTGELFFGEGSRLTVL.

The V gene is TRBV5-1, the J gene TRBJ1-6; the match to TRBD1 covers 11 bases. J was trimmed by 9 bases and V by 4 bases; bases with no gene match: 6. The V gene's germline CDR1 is SGHRS and CDR2 YFSETQ. The CDR3 has 15 residues. This CDR3 reads CASSLVDRGRSPLHF. CDR3 DNA: TGCGCCAGCAGCCTGGTGGACAGGGGGCGTTCACCCCTCCACTTT.

The chain uses TRBV5-6 and TRBJ1-5; D unclear. This CDR3 comprises 15 residues. Germline V lookup: CDR1 SGHDT, CDR2 YYEEEE. The germline V and J ends were trimmed by 0 bases and 7 bases, with 14 bases remaining between them. CDR3 loop: CASSLVANPGQPQHF. CDR3 in DNA: TGTGCCAGCAGCTTGGTAGCAAATCCCGGCCAGCCCCAGCATTTT.

The chain recombines TRBV5-1 with TRBJ2-1; D unresolved. CDR3 length: 16 amino acids. Trimming shortened V by 2 bases and J by 3 bases, and 15 bases separated the two germline ends. The germline V gene encodes CDR1 SGHRS and CDR2 YFSETQ. CDR3 protein: CASSLSERSYYNEQFF. The CDR3 nucleotides are TGCGCCAGCAGCTTATCGGAACGGTCGTACTACAATGAGCAGTTCTTC.

J is TRBJ2-1 and V is TRBV5-4; D might be TRBD1 (6 bases). Germline V gene data show CDR1 as SGHNT and CDR2 as YYREEE (reference sequence). This CDR3 has 14 amino acids. V lost 4 bases and J lost 2, with 10 bases in between. The CDR3 DNA reads TGTGCCAGCAGCGCGGACAGAGCCTACAATGAGCAGTTCTTC. As protein: CASSADRAYNEQFF.

The chain has TRBV7-2 and TRBJ1-6; no clear D. There are 15 residues in the CDR3. Deletions cut 1 base from V and 13 bases from J, with 17 bases between. Germline CDR1 is SGHTA and CDR2 is FQGNSA. CDR3 protein: CASSLDIGPLAPLHF. The CDR3 DNA sequence: TGTGCCAGCAGCTTAGATATTGGGCCCTTGGCGCCCCTCCACTTT.

This clone was detected many times. The sample contains more than one DNA sequence encoding this CDR3. The chain recombines TRBV29-1 with TRBJ2-1, with D possibly TRBD1 on 6 matching bases. This CDR3 has 18 amino acids. Germline assignment: CDR1 SQVTM and CDR2 ANQGSEA. V lost 6 bases to trimming and J lost 4 bases, with 28 bases between them. As DNA, the CDR3 is TGCAGCGTCCAGTTGGGGGCCGGTCGAGGTCCAGCGTACAATGAGCAGTTCTTC. Protein sequence: CSVQLGAGRGPAYNEQFF.